In its sample, the clone carrying this T cell receptor (beta chain) was seen a few times. Its antigen remains unknown. This sample was taken from a study of radiotherapy plus CTLA-4 blockade in lung cancer. The study, taken as a whole, reports: Reportedly, early blood T cell clone dynamics best predicted response, with interferon-beta.

Those with chemo-refractory metastatic non-small-cell lung cancer were treated with focal radiation combined with CTLA-4 blockade using ipilimumab. CDR3 length equals 16 residues. Germline assignment: CDR1 MNHNS and CDR2 SASEGT. Produced via immunoSEQ multiplex PCR; TCRdb's table is partial and in-frame only. Here the sample spans 90,000 to 150,000 clones, about four fifths being singletons. This clonotype was obtained from a human donor with non-small cell lung cancer who had a partial response to radiotherapy plus ipilimumab. The chain joins TRBV6-1 to TRBJ2-5, with 9 bases lining up with TRBD2. The DNA end is a closer match to TRBJ2-7, so the J assignment may be wrong. The specimen was peripheral blood, collected from a patient treated with radiotherapy plus ipilimumab. CDR3 coding DNA: TGTGCCAGCAGTGAAGGGGTAGCGGGGGTCCTCTACGAGCAGTACTTC. It translates to CASSEGVAGVLYEQYF.